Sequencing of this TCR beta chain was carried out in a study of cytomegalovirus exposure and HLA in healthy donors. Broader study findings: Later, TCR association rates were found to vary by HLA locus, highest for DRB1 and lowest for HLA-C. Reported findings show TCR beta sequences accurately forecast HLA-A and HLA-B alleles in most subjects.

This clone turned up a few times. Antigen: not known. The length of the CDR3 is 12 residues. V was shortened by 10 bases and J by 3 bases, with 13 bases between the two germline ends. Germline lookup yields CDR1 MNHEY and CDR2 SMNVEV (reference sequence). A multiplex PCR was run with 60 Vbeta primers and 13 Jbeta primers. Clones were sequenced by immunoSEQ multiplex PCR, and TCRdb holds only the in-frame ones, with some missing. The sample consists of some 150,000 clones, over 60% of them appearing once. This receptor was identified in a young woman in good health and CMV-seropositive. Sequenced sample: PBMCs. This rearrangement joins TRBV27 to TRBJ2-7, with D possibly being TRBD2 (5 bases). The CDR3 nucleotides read TGTGCCACCAGAGACTATAACTACGAGCAGTACTTC. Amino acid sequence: CATRDYNYEQYF.